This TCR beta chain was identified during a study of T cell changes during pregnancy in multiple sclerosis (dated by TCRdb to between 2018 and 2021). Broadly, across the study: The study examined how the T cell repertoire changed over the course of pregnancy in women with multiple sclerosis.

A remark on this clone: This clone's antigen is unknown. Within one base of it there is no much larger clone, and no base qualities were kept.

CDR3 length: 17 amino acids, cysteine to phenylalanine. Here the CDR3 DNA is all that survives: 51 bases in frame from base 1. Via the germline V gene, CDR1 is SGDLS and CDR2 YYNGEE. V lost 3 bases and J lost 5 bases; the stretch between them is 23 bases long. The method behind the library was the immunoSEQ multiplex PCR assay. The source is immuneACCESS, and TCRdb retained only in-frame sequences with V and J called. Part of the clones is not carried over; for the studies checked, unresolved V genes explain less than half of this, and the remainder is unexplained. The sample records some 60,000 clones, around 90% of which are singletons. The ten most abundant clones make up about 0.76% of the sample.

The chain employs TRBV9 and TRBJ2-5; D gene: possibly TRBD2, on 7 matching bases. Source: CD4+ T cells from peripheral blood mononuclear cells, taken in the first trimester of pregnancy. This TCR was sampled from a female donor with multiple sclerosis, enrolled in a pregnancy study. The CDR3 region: CASSADPRGAGWETQYF. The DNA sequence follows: TGTGCCAGCAGCGCGGACCCCCGGGGGGCCGGGTGGGAGACCCAGTACTTC.